Listed below are T cell receptor beta chains from one sample, sequenced in a study of prognosis after radiotherapy for stage I lung cancer. TCRdb used MiXCR to reprocess the multiplex PCR reads, holding one entry per CDR3 protein. The table includes about 51,000 distinct CDR3 sequences, about 35% detected once. The sequencing here drew on PBMCs, taken before or after stereotactic body radiation therapy (not recorded which). Receptor source: a donor of 50 years or more with non-small cell lung cancer. The CDR3 runs from the conserved cysteine through the conserved F or W. A D gene is named only where the DNA matches it firmly. Size values are once, few and many counts, or a class for expanded clones, and some rows have none.

CDR3 DNA	CDR3 protein	J gene	clone size	V gene	D gene
TGTGCCAGCAGCTTGGATCAGGGGGCTTATGAAGCTTTCTTT	CASSLDQGAYEAFF	TRBJ1-1	NA	TRBV7-9	TRBD1
TGTGCCAGCAGCTTAGATGGGGTAACTGAAGCTTTCTTT	CASSLDGVTEAFF	TRBJ1-1	many	TRBV7-9	NA
TGCAGTGCTCGCGAAGCGGGAAGGGTCCCCGGGGAGCTGTTTTTT	CSAREAGRVPGELFF	TRBJ2-2	many	TRBV20-1	TRBD2
TGTGCCAGCAGCGTTAGACTAGCGGGAGGGTTCTATGAGCAGTTCTTC	CASSVRLAGGFYEQFF	TRBJ2-1	NA	TRBV9	TRBD2
TGCGCCAGCAGCCTAGGACTATCGGGAGGCAGCTCCTACAATGAGCAGTTCTTC	CASSLGLSGGSSYNEQFF	TRBJ2-1	NA	TRBV5-1	TRBD2
TGTGCCAGCAGCCCGTGGGGACAGGGCATAAATTCACCCCTCCACTTT	CASSPWGQGINSPLHF	TRBJ1-6	many	TRBV3-1	TRBD1
TGCAGTGCTAGACACCTGGCTAGCGGTAGGGCGGACTACGAGCAGTACTTC	CSARHLASGRADYEQYF	TRBJ2-7	few	TRBV20-1	TRBD2
TGCGCCAGCAGCTTGGCTACTAGCGTTGAGCAGTTCTTC	CASSLATSVEQFF	TRBJ2-1	many	TRBV5-1	TRBD2
TGTGCCAGCAGTCGGAGCAGGGCAGAGACCCAGTACTTC	CASSRSRAETQYF	TRBJ2-5	many	TRBV27	NA
TGTGCCAGCAGTCCTACTGGGGCTGAAGCTTTCTTT	CASSPTGAEAFF	TRBJ1-1	many	TRBV6-1	NA
TGTGCCAGCAGCTCGCGGACGGCAGATACGCAGTATTTT	CASSSRTADTQYF	TRBJ2-3	many	TRBV7-6	NA
TGTGCCAGCAGCTTAAAGGGGACGGGGGATAATTCACCCCTCCACTTT	CASSLKGTGDNSPLHF	TRBJ1-6	many	TRBV7-2	NA
TGCGCCAGCAGCTTGGGGCAGGGGCTTCAAGAGACCCAGTACTTC	CASSLGQGLQETQYF	TRBJ2-5	few	TRBV5-1	NA
TGTGCCAGCAGACGCTCCTGGACTATCGGGATTAACGAGCAGTACTTC	CASRRSWTIGINEQYF	TRBJ2-7	NA	TRBV6-1	NA
TGTGCTAACAGTGACAGACTAGCGGGAGTAGGCACAGATACGCAGTATTTT	CANSDRLAGVGTDTQYF	TRBJ2-3	NA	TRBV24-1	TRBD2
TGTGCCAGCAGCCCACAGGGGGGGCTGGGGGAGCAGTACTTC	CASSPQGGLGEQYF	TRBJ2-7	many	TRBV7-9	NA